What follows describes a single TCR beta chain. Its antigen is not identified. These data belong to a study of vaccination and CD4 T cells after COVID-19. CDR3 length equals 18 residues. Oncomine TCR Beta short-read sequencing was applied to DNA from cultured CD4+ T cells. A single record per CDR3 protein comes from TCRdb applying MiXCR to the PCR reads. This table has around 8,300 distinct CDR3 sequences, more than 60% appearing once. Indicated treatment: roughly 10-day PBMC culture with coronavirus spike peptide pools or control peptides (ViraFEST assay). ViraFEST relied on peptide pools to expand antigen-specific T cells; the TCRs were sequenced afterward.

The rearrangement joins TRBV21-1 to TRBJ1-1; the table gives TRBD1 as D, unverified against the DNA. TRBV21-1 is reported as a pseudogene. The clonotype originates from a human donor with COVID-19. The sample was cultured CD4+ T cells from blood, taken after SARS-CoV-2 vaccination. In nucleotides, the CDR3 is TGTGCCAGCAGCAAACCATTGTCCAGGTGCAGATTGGGCACTGAAGCTTTCTTT. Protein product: CASSKPLSRCRLGTEAFF.